This T cell receptor beta chain was sequenced during a study of T cells after posttransplantation cyclophosphamide. In its sample, this clone was seen many times. Its antigen is currently unknown. Data came from immunoSEQ multiplex PCR; TCRdb stores just in-frame clones and leaves some out. The table records some 43,000 clones without singletons, the ten largest covering about 2.2%. The study, taken as a whole, reports: Blood and skin or GI T cell repertoires showed limited TRB overlap. Donor-recipient repertoire similarity was low at 1-2 months, rising over year one.

Sequences were obtained from PBMCs. The TCR sequence derives from a man between 35 and 55 years old in good health, CMV-negative, and a related stem cell transplant donor.

CDR3 nucleotides: TGTGCCACCAGCAGCCGGGACAGGGGGTATGGACGGGAAAAACTGTTTTTT. This translates into CATSSRDRGYGREKLFF. The V call is TRBV15, the J call TRBJ1-4; 11 bases line up with TRBD1. Germline trimming cut 3 bases from V and 8 bases from J; bases unmatched to any gene: 11. From germline, CDR1 is LNHNV and CDR2 YYDKDF (reference sequence). CDR3 length equals 17 residues.